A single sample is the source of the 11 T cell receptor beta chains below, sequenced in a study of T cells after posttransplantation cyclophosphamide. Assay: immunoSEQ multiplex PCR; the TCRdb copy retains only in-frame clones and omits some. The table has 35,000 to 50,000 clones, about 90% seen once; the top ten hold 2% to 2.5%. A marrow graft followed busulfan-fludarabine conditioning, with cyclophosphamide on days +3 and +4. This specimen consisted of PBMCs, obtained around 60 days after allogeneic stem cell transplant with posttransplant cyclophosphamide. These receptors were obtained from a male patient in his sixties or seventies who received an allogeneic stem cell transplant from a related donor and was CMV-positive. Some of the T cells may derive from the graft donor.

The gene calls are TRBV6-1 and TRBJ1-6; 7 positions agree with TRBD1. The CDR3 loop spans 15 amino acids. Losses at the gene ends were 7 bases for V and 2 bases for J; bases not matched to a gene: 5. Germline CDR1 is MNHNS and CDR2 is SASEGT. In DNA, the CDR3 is TGTGCCAGCACTGACAGGGTCACCTATAATTCACCCCTCCACTTT. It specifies CASTDRVTYNSPLHF.

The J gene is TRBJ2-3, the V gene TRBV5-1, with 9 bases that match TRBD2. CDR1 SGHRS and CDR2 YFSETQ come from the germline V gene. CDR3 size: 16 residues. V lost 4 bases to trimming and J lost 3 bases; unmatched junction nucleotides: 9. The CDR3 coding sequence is TGCGCCAGCAGCCCGTGGCCTAGCGGGGTTACAGATACGCAGTATTTT. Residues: CASSPWPSGVTDTQYF.

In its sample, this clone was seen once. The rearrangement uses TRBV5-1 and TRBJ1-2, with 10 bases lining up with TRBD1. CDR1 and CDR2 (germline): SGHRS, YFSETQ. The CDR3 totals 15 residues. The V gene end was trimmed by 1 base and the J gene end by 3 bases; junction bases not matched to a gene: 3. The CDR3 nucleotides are TGCGCCAGCAGCTTGACAGGACAGGGGGACTATGGCTACACCTTC. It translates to CASSLTGQGDYGYTF.

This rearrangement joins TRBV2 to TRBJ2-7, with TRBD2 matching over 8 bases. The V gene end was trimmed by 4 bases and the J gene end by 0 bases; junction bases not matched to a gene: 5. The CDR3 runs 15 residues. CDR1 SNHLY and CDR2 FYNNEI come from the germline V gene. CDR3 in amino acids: CASSGGRGGSYEQYF. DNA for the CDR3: TGTGCCAGCAGTGGAGGTCGGGGGGGCTCCTACGAGCAGTACTTC.

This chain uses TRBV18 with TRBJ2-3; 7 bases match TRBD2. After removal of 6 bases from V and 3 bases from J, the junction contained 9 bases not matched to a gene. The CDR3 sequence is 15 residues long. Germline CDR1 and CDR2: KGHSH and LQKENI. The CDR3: CASSSGVSSTDTQYF. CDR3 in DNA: TGTGCCAGCTCCAGCGGGGTTTCGTCTACAGATACGCAGTATTTT.

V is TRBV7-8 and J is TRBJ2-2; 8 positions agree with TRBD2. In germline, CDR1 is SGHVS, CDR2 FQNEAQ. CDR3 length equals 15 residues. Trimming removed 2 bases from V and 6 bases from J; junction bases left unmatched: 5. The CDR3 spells CASSLRGGLAGELFF. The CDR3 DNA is TGTGCCAGCAGCTTACGGGGGGGGCTAGCCGGGGAGCTGTTTTTT.

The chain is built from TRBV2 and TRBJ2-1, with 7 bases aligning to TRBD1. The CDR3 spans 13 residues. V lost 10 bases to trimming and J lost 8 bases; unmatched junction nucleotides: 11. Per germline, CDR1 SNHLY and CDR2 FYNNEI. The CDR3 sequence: CATSPGQFYEQFF. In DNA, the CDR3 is TGTGCCACCTCGCCGGGACAGTTCTATGAGCAGTTCTTC.

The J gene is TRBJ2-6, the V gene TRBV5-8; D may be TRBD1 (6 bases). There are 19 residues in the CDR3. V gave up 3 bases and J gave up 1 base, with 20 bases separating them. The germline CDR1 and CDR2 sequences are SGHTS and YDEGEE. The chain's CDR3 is CASSSRTARTLSGANVLTF. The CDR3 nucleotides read TGTGCCAGCAGCTCCCGGACAGCGAGGACACTATCTGGGGCCAACGTCCTGACTTTC.

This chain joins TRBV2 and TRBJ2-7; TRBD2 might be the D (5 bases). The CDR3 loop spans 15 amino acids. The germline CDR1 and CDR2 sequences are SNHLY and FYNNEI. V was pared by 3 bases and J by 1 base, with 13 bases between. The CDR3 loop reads CASSDLSTGSYEQYF. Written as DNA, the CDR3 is TGTGCCAGCAGTGACCTATCGACGGGGTCCTACGAGCAGTACTTC.

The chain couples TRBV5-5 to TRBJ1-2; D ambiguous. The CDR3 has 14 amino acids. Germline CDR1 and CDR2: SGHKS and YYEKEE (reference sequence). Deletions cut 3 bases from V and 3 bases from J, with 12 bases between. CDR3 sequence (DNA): TGTGCCAGCAGCTCCCCACCCGGTTACTATGGCTACACCTTC. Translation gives CASSSPPGYYGYTF.

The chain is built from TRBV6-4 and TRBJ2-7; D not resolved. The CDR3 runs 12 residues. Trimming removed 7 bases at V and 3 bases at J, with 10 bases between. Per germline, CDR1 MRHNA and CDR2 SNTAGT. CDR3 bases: TGTGCCAGCACCATGACCGACTACGAGCAGTACGTC. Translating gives CASTMTDYEQYV.